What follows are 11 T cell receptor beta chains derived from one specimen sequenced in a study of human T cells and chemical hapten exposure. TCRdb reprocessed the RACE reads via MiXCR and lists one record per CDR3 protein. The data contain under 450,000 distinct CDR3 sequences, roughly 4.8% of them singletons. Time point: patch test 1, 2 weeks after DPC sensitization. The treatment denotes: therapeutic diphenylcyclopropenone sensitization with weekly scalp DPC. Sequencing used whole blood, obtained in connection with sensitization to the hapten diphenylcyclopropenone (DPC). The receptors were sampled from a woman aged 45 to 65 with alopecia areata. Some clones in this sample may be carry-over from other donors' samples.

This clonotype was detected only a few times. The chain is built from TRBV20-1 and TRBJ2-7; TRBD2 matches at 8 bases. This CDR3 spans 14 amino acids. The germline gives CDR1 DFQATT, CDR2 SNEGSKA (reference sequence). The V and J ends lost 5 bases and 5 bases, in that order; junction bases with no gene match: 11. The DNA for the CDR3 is TGCAGTGCTCCAGACCTTAGCGGGATGAACGAGCAGTACTTC. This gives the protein CSAPDLSGMNEQYF.

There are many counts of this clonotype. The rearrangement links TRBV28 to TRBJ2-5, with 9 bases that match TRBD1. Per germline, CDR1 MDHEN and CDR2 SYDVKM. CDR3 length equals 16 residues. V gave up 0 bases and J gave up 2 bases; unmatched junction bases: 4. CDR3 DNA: TGTGCCAGCAGTTTATGGACAGGGGGAAATCAAGAGACCCAGTACTTC. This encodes CASSLWTGGNQETQYF.

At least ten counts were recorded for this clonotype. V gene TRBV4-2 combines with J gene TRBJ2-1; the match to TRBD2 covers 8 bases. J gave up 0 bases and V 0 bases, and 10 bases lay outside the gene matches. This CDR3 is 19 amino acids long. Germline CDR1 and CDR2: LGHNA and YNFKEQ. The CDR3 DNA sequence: TGTGCCAGCAGCCAAGACCCCGGTGGGGCGGGGGGCTCCTACAATGAGCAGTTCTTC. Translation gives CASSQDPGGAGGSYNEQFF.

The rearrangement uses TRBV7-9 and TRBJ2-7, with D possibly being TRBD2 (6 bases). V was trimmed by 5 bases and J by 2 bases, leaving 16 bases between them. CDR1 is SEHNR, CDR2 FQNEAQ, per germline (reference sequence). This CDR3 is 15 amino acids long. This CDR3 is CASSPSARDPYEQYF. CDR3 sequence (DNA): TGTGCCAGCAGCCCCTCCGCGCGGGACCCCTACGAGCAGTACTTC.

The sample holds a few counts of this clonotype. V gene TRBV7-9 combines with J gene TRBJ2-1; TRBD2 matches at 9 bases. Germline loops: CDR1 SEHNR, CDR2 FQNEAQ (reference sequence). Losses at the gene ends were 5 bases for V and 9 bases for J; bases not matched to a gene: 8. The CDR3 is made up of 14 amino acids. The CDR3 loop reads CASSPFGSGGEQFF. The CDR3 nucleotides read TGTGCCAGCAGCCCATTCGGTAGCGGGGGTGAGCAGTTCTTC.

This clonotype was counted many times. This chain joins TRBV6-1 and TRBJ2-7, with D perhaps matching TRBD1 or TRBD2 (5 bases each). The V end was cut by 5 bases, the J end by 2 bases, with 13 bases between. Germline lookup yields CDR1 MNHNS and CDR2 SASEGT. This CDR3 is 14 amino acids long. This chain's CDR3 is CASSWGTGAYEQYF. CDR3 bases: TGTGCCAGCAGTTGGGGGACGGGTGCCTACGAGCAGTACTTC.

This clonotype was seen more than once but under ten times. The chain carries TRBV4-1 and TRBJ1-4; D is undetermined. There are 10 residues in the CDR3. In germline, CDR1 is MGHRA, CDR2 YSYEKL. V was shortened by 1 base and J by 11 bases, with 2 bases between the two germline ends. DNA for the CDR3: TGCGCCAGCAGCCAAGGGAAACTGTTTTTT. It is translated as CASSQGKLFF.

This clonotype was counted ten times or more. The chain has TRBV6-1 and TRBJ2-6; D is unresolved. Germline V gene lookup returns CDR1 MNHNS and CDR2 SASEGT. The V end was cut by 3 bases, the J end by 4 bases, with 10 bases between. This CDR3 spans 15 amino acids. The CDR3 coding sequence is TGTGCCAGCAGTGATTTCACCCCCGGGGCCAACGTCCTGACTTTC. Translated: CASSDFTPGANVLTF.

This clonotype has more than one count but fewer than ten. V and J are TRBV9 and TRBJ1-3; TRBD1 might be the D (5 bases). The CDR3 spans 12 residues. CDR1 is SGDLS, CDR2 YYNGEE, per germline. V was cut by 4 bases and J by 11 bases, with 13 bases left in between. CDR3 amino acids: CASSPLGGAIYF. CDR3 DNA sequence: TGTGCCAGCAGCCCCCTCGGGGGGGCCATATATTTT.

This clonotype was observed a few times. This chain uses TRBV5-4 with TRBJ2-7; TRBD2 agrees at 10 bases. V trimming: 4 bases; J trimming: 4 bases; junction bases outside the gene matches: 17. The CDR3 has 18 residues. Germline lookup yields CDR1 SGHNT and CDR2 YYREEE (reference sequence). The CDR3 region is CASSPRGVAGGRSYEQYF. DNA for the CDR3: TGTGCCAGCAGCCCACGAGGGGTAGCGGGAGGACGCTCTTACGAGCAGTACTTC.

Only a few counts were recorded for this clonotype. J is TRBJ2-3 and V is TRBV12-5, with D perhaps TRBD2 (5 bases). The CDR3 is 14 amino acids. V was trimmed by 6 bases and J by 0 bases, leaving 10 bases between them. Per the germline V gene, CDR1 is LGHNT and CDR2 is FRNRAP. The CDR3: CASGLGTSTDTQYF. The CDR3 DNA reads TGTGCTAGTGGACTAGGCACTAGCACAGATACGCAGTATTTT.